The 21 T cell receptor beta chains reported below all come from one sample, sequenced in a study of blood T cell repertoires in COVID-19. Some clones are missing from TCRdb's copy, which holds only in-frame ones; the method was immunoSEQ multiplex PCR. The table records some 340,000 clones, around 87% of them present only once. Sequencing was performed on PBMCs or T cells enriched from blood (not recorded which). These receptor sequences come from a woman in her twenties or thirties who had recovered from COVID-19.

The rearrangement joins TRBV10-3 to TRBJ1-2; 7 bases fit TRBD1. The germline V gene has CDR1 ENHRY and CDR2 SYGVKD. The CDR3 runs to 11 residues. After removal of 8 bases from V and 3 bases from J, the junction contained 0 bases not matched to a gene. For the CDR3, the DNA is TGTGCCATCCAGGGGGACTATGGCTACACCTTC. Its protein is CAIQGDYGYTF.

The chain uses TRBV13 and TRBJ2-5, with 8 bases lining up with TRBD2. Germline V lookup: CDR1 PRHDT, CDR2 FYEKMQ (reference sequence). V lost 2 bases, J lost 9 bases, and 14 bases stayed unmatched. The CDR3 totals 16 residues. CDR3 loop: CASSLQLADLKAAQYF. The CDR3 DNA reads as TGTGCCAGCAGCTTACAACTAGCGGACCTCAAAGCGGCCCAGTACTTC.

The CDR3 protein is CASSQDTTNTGELFF. The CDR3 nucleotides are TGCGCCAGCAGCCAAGATACAACGAACACCGGGGAGCTGTTTTTT. This chain joins TRBV4-3 and TRBJ2-2; D gene ambiguous. The germline V gene has CDR1 LGHNA and CDR2 YSLEER. V lost 0 bases to trimming and J lost 0 bases, with 5 bases between them. This CDR3 contains 15 residues.

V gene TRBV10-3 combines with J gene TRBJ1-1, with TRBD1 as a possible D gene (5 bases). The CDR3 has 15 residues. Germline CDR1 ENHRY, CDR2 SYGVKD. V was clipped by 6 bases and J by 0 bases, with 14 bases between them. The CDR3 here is CAIRTQTEMNTEAFF. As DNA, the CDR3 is TGTGCCATCAGGACCCAGACAGAAATGAACACTGAAGCTTTCTTT.

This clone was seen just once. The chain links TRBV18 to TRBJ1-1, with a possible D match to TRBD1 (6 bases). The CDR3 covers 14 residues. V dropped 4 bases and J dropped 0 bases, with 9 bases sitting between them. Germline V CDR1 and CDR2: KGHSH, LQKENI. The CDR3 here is CASSLTGMNTEAFF. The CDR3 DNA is TGTGCCAGCTCACTTACAGGGATGAACACTGAAGCTTTCTTT.

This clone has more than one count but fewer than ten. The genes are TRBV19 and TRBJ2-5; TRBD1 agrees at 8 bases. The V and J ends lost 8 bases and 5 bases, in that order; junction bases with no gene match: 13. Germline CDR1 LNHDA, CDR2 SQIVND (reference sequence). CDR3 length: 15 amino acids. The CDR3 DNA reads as TGTGCCAGTGATAACAATCAGGGGGCGTGGGAGACCCAGTACTTC. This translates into CASDNNQGAWETQYF.

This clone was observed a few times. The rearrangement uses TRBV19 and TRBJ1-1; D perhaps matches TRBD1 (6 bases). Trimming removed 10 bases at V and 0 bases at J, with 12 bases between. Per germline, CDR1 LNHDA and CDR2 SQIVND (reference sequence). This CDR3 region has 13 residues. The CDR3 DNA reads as TGTGCCACCGCGAGGGGGTTGAACACTGAAGCTTTCTTT. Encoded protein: CATARGLNTEAFF. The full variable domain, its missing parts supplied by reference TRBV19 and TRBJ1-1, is DGGITQSPKYLFRKEGQNVTLSCEQNLNHDAMYWYRQDPGQGLRLIYYSQIVNDFQKGDIAEGYSVSREKKESFPLTVTSAQKNPTAFYLCATARGLNTEAFFGQGTRLTVV.

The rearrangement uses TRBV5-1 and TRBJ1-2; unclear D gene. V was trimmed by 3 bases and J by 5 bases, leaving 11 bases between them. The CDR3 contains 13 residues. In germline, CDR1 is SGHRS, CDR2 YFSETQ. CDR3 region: CASSSHPRYGYTF. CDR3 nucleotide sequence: TGCGCCAGCAGCTCCCACCCGCGGTATGGCTACACCTTC. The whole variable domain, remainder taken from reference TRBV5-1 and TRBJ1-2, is KAGVTQTPRYLIKTRGQQVTLSCSPISGHRSVSWYQQTPGQGLQFLFEYFSETQRNKGNFPGRFSGRQFSNSRSEMNVSTLELGDSALYLCASSSHPRYGYTFGSGTRLTVV.

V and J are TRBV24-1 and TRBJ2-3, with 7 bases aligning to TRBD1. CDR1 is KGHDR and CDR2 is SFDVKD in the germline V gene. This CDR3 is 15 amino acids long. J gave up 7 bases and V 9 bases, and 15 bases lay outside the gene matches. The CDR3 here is CATLLRTGRPNTQYF. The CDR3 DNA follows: TGTGCCACCCTCCTCCGGACAGGCAGGCCAAATACGCAGTATTTT.

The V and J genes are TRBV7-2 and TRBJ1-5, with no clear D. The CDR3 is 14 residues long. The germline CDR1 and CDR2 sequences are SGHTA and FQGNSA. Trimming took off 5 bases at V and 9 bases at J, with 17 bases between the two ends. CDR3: CASSPELAPGPQHF. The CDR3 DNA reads TGTGCCAGCAGCCCTGAGTTGGCCCCGGGGCCCCAGCATTTT.

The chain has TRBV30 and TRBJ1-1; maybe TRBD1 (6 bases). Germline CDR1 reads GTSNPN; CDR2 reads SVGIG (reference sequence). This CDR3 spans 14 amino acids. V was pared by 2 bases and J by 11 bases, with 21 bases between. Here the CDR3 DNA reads TGTGCCTGGAGTTTTTATGGGGGAGGGGGGGACGCTTTCTTT. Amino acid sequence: CAWSFYGGGGDAFF. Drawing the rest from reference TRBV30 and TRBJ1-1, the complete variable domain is SQTIHQWPATLVQPVGSPLSLECTVEGTSNPNLYWYRQAAGRGLQLLFYSVGIGQISSEVPQNLSASRPQDRQFILSSKKLLLSDSGFYLCAWSFYGGGGDAFFGQGTRLTVV.

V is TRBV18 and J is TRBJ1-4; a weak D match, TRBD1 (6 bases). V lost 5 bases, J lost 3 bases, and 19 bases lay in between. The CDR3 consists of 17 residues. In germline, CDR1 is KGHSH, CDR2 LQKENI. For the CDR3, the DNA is TGTGCCAGCTCATCTTCCCCCCCGCAGGGGTCTAATGAAAAACTGTTTTTT. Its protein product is CASSSSPPQGSNEKLFF.

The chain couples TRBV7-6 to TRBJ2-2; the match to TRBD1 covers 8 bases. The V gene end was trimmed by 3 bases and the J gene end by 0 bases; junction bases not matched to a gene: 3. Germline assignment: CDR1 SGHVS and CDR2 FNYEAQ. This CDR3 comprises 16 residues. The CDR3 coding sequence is TGTGCCAGCAGCTTTACAGGGGGACCGAACACCGGGGAGCTGTTTTTT. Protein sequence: CASSFTGGPNTGELFF.

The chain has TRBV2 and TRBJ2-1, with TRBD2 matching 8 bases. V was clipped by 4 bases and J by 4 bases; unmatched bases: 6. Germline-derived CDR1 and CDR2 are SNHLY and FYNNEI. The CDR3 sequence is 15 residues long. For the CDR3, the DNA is TGTGCCAGCAGTGTAGAGCGGGGGCCTTACAATGAGCAGTTCTTC. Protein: CASSVERGPYNEQFF. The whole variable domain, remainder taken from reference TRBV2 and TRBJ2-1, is EPEVTQTPSHQVTQMGQEVILRCVPISNHLYFYWYRQILGQKVEFLVSFYNNEISEKSEIFDDQFSVERPDGSNFTLKIRSTKLEDSAMYFCASSVERGPYNEQFFGPGTRLTVL.

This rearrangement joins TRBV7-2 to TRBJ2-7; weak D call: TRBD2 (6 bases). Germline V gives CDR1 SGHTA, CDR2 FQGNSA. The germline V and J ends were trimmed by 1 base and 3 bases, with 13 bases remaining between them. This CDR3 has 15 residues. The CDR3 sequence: CASSLVSAGHYEQYF. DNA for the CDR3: TGTGCCAGCAGCTTAGTATCGGCGGGGCACTACGAGCAGTACTTC.

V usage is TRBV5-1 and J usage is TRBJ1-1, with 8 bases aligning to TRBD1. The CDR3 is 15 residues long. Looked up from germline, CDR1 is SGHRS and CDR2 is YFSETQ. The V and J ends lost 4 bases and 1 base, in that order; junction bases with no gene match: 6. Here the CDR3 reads CASSGRGPGNTEAFF. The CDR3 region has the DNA TGCGCCAGCAGCGGCAGGGGGCCCGGGAACACTGAAGCTTTCTTT.

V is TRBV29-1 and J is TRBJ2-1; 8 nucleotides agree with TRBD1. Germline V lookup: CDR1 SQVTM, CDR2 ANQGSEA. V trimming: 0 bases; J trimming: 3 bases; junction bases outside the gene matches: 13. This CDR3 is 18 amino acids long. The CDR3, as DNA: TGCAGCGTTGAAGATCAGACAGGGGTCCGCCTTTTCTACAATGAGCAGTTCTTC. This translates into CSVEDQTGVRLFYNEQFF.

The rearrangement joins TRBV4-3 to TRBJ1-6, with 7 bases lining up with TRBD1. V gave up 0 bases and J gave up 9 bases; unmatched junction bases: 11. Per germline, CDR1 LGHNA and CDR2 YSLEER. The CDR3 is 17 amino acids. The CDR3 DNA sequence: TGCGCCAGCAGCCAAGATTTCCGGCACAGGGGTGGTTCACCCCTCCACTTT. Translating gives CASSQDFRHRGGSPLHF.

CDR3 bases: TGTGCCTGGAGCCACGGGGGCACAGATACGCAGTATTTT. Translated: CAWSHGGTDTQYF. The rearrangement links TRBV30 to TRBJ2-3, with D perhaps matching TRBD2 (5 bases). The germline V and J ends were trimmed by 3 bases and 1 base, with 8 bases remaining between them. The CDR3 loop spans 13 amino acids. Germline values: CDR1 GTSNPN, CDR2 SVGIG (reference sequence).

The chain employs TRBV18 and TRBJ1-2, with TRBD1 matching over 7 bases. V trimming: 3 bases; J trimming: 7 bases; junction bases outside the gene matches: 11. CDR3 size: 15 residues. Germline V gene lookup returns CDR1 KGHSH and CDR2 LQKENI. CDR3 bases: TGTGCCAGCTCACCCAGACAGGGAATGGTGGGTGGCTACACCTTC. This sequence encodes CASSPRQGMVGGYTF.

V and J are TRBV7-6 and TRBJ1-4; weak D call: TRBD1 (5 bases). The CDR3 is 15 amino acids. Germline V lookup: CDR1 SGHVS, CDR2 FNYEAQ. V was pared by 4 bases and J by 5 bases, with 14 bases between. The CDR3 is CASSWIPGYNEKLFF. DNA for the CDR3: TGTGCCAGCAGCTGGATTCCAGGGTACAATGAAAAACTGTTTTTT.